This TCR beta chain derives from a study of shared clonotypes between healthy human individuals. V lost 5 bases, J lost 3 bases, and 3 bases stayed unmatched. This CDR3 spans 13 amino acids. In germline, CDR1 is ENHRY, CDR2 SYGVKD. The assay was immunoSEQ multiplex PCR, and TCRdb's table has in-frame clones only and misses some. Of over a million clones listed, approximately 98.5% are singletons. There were no recent acute infections or vaccinations among the donors, who were healthy HIV-negative adults. The gene calls are TRBV10-3 and TRBJ2-5; 7 positions match TRBD1. The TCR sequence derives from a man aged 25 to 40 in good health. Sequencing used naive CD4+ T cells sorted from blood. The subset: CD45RA+ positively selected. CDR3 residues: CAISNTGEETQYF. For the CDR3, the DNA is TGTGCCATCAGTAACACAGGGGAAGAGACCCAGTACTTC.